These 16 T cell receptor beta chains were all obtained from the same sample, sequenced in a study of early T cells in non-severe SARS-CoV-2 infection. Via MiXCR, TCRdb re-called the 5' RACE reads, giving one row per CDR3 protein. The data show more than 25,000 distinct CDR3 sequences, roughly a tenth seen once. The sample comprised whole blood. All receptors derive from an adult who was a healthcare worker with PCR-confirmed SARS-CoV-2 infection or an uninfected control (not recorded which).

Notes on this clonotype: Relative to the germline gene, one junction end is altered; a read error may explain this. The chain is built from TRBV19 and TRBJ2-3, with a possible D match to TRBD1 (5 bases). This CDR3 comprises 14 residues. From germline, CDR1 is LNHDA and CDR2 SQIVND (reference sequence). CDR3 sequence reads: CAISNLQGPDTQYF. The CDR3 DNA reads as TGTGCCATTAGTAACCTCCAGGGCCCAGATACGCAGTATTTT. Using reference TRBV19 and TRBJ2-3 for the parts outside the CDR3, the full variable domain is DGGITQSPKYLFRKEGQNVTLSCEQNLNHDAMYWYRQDPGQGLRLIYYSQIVNDFQKGDIAEGYSVSREKKESFPLTVTSAQKNPTAFYLCAISNLQGPDTQYFGPGTRLTVL.

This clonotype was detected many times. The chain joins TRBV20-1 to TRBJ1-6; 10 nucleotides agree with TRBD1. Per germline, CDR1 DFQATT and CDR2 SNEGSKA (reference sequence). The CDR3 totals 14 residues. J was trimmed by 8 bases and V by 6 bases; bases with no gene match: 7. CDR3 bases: TGCAGTGCCATGACAGGGGGCGCGTATTCACCCCTCCACTTT. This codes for CSAMTGGAYSPLHF.

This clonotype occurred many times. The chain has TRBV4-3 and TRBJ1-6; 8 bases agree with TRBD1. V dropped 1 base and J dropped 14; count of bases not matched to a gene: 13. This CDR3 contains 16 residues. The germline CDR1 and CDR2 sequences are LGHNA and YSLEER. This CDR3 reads CASSQGGQGDLVTLHF. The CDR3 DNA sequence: TGCGCCAGCAGCCAAGGTGGACAGGGCGATCTGGTCACCCTCCACTTT.

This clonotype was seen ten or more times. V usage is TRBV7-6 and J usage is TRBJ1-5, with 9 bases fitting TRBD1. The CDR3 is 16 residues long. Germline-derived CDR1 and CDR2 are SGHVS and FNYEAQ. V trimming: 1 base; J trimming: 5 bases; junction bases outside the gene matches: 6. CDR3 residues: CASSLEQGALDQPQHF. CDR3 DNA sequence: TGTGCCAGCAGCTTAGAACAGGGGGCATTGGATCAGCCCCAGCATTTT.

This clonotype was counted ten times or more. The CDR3 DNA is TGTGCCTGGAGCCCAGCGGAGGAACTGTTTTTT. Encoded protein: CAWSPAEELFF. The chain links TRBV30 to TRBJ1-4; the D is unclear. This CDR3 is 11 amino acids long. Germline lookup yields CDR1 GTSNPN and CDR2 SVGIG (reference sequence). Trimming shortened V by 3 bases and J by 12 bases, and 11 bases separated the two germline ends.

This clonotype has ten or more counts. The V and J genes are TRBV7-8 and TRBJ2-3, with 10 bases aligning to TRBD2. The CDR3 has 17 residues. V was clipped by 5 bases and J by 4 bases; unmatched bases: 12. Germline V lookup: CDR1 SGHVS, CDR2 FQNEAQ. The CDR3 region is CASSPRSGGARADTQYF. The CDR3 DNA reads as TGTGCCAGCAGCCCCAGGAGCGGGGGGGCCCGGGCAGATACGCAGTATTTT.

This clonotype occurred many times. Here the CDR3 DNA reads TGTGCCAGCAGTGACTCGATCAGGGAAACCCATAAACAGCCCCAGCATTTT. This codes for CASSDSIRETHKQPQHF. This sequence joins TRBV6-4 and TRBJ1-5; TRBD1 is a possible D gene (5 bases). The germline gives CDR1 MRHNA, CDR2 SNTAGT. CDR3 length: 17 amino acids. V was pared by 0 bases and J by 7 bases, with 19 bases between.

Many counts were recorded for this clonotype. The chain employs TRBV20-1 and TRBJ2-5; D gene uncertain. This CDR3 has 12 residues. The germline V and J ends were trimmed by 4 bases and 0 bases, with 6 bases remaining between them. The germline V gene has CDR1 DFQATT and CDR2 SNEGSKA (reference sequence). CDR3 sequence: CSAIKNQETQYF. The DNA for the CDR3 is TGCAGTGCTATAAAAAACCAAGAGACCCAGTACTTC.

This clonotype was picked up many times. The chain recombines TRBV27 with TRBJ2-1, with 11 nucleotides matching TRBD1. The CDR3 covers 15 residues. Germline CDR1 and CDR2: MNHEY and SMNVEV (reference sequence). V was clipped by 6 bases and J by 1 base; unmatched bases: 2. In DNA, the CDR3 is TGTGCCAGCAGCAGGGACAGGGGGTCCTACAATGAGCAGTTCTTC. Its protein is CASSRDRGSYNEQFF.

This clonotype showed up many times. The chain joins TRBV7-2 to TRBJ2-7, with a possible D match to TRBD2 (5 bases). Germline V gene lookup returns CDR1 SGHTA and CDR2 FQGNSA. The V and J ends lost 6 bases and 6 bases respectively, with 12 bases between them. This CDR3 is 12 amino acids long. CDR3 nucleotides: TGTGCCAGCAGTCCTACTAGTAGCGAGCAGTACTTC. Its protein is CASSPTSSEQYF.

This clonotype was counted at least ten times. DNA for the CDR3: TGCAGCGCCCTCGGTCAGCGCACTGAAGCTTTCTTT. This gives the protein CSALGQRTEAFF. V usage is TRBV29-1 and J usage is TRBJ1-1; D not certain. The CDR3 runs 12 residues. V was trimmed by 7 bases and J by 4 bases, leaving 13 bases between them. Germline CDR1 SQVTM, CDR2 ANQGSEA.

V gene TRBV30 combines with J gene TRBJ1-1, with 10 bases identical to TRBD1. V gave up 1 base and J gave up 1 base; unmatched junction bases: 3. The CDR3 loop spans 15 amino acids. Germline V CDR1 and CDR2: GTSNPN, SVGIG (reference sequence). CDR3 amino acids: CAWSGWTGGNTEAFF. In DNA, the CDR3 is TGTGCCTGGAGTGGGTGGACAGGGGGGAACACTGAAGCTTTCTTT.

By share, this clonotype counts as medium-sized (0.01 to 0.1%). CDR3 in amino acids: CSGTGVVTEAFF. The CDR3 DNA sequence: TGCAGCGGGACAGGGGTGGTTACTGAAGCTTTCTTT. The genes are TRBV29-1 and TRBJ1-1; 9 bases match TRBD1. CDR3 length: 12 residues. Trimming removed 7 bases from V and 5 bases from J; junction bases left unmatched: 5. CDR1 SQVTM and CDR2 ANQGSEA come from the germline V gene.

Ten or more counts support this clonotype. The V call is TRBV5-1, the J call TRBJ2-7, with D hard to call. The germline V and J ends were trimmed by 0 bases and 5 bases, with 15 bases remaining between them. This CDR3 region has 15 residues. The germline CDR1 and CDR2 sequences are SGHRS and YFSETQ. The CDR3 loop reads CASSLGGTNLDEQYF. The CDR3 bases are TGCGCCAGCAGCTTGGGAGGTACGAACCTGGACGAGCAGTACTTC. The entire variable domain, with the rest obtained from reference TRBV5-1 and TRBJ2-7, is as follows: KAGVTQTPRYLIKTRGQQVTLSCSPISGHRSVSWYQQTPGQGLQFLFEYFSETQRNKGNFPGRFSGRQFSNSRSEMNVSTLELGDSALYLCASSLGGTNLDEQYFGPGTRLTVT.

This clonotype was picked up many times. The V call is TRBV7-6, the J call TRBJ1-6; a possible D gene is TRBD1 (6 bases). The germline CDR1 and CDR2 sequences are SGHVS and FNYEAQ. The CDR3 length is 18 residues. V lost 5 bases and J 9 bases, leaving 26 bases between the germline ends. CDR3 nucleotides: TGTGCCAGCAGCCCGCGAACACAGGGTACTATAATTGGTTCACCCCTCCACTTT. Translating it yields CASSPRTQGTIIGSPLHF.

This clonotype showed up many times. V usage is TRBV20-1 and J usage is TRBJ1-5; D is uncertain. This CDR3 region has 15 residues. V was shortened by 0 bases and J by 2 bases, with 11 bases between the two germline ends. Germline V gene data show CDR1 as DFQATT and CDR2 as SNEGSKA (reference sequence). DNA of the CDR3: TGCAGTGCTAGAGATGGTGGACGTGGCAATCAGCCCCAGCATTTT. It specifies CSARDGGRGNQPQHF.